The 11 T cell receptor beta chains presented below share a single source sample, sequenced in a study of blood T cell repertoires in COVID-19. Sequenced by immunoSEQ multiplex PCR; TCRdb stores in-frame clones only, minus some. In the table there are a few hundred thousand clones, 86% of which are singletons. Sequencing was carried out using peripheral blood. These receptors were taken from a woman aged 70 to 79 with COVID-19, enrolled during active disease.

CDR3 protein: CASSPPPGVITGELFF. CDR3 nucleotide sequence: TGTGCCAGCTCACCCCCTCCAGGCGTTATCACCGGGGAGCTGTTTTTT. The gene calls are TRBV18 and TRBJ2-2; D is unresolved. Germline V gene data show CDR1 as KGHSH and CDR2 as LQKENI. The CDR3 totals 16 residues. V dropped 3 bases and J dropped 4 bases, with 15 bases sitting between them.

This clone was found once. The chain joins TRBV7-9 to TRBJ2-5; TRBD2 matches at 7 bases. There are 14 residues in the CDR3. V lost 1 base to trimming and J lost 4 bases; unmatched junction nucleotides: 3. Germline V CDR1 and CDR2: SEHNR, FQNEAQ (reference sequence). In DNA form, the CDR3 reads TGTGCCAGCAGCTTAGAACTAGCGCGAGAGACCCAGTACTTC. This gives the protein CASSLELARETQYF. Drawing the rest from reference TRBV7-9 and TRBJ2-5, the complete variable domain is DTGVSQNPRHKITKRGQNVTFRCDPISEHNRLYWYRQTLGQGPEFLTYFQNEAQLEKSRLLSDRFSAERPKGSFSTLEIQRTEQGDSAMYLCASSLELARETQYFGPGTRLLVL.

J is TRBJ1-2 and V is TRBV29-1; 7 bases align to TRBD1. J gave up 5 bases and V 2 bases, and 14 bases lay outside the gene matches. The CDR3 covers 16 residues. Germline V gives CDR1 SQVTM, CDR2 ANQGSEA. The CDR3 protein is CSVETVLAGGGYGYTF. Here the CDR3 DNA reads TGCAGCGTTGAAACAGTACTCGCAGGGGGAGGATATGGCTACACCTTC.

The chain couples TRBV5-6 to TRBJ1-4, with D hard to call. The CDR3 has 13 amino acids. Between the trimmed V and J ends, which lost 0 bases and 7 bases, there was a span of 7 bases. The germline V gene encodes CDR1 SGHDT and CDR2 YYEEEE. The CDR3 here is CASSLAGSEKLFF. CDR3 coding DNA: TGTGCCAGCAGCTTGGCGGGTTCTGAAAAACTGTTTTTT.

This chain uses TRBV30 with TRBJ1-6; D not certain. Germline V gene lookup returns CDR1 GTSNPN and CDR2 SVGIG (reference sequence). V gave up 4 bases and J gave up 10 bases, with 8 bases separating them. The CDR3 sequence is 11 residues long. The chain's CDR3 is CAWKEGSPLHF. The CDR3 DNA sequence: TGTGCCTGGAAAGAGGGCTCACCCCTCCACTTT.

This CDR3 reads CASSSVAGGPETQYF. DNA of the CDR3: TGTGCCAGCAGCTCGGTGGCGGGGGGGCCGGAGACCCAGTACTTC. The V call is TRBV5-4, the J call TRBJ2-5; 9 nucleotides agree with TRBD2. The V segment lost 3 bases and the J segment 5 bases; nucleotides outside the gene matches: 8. Germline CDR1 is SGHNT and CDR2 is YYREEE (reference sequence). The CDR3 loop spans 15 amino acids.

The chain couples TRBV9 to TRBJ1-5; 7 bases match TRBD1. The germline gives CDR1 SGDLS, CDR2 YYNGEE. Trimming removed 0 bases from V and 1 base from J; junction bases left unmatched: 4. The CDR3 has 16 residues. CDR3 loop: CASSVGGDSSNQPQHF. DNA for the CDR3: TGTGCCAGCAGCGTAGGGGGGGACAGCAGCAATCAGCCCCAGCATTTT.

V usage is TRBV11-2 and J usage is TRBJ1-2; 7 bases are a match to TRBD1. The CDR3 is 14 amino acids. The germline CDR1 and CDR2 sequences are SGHAT and FQNNGV. The V and J ends lost 3 bases and 8 bases, in that order; junction bases with no gene match: 9. In DNA form, the CDR3 reads TGTGCCAGCAGCTTGACAGGGACGGCCCTAGGCTACACCTTC. Encoded protein: CASSLTGTALGYTF.

In this sample, this clone turned up a few times. V gene TRBV2 combines with J gene TRBJ2-2; no clear D. Germline-derived CDR1 and CDR2 are SNHLY and FYNNEI. V was pared by 4 bases and J by 0 bases, with 3 bases between. This CDR3 spans 13 amino acids. CDR3 sequence: CASSGTNTGELFF. CDR3 coding DNA: TGTGCCAGCAGTGGTACGAACACCGGGGAGCTGTTTTTT. The full variable domain, rest sourced from reference TRBV2 and TRBJ2-2, is EPEVTQTPSHQVTQMGQEVILRCVPISNHLYFYWYRQILGQKVEFLVSFYNNEISEKSEIFDDQFSVERPDGSNFTLKIRSTKLEDSAMYFCASSGTNTGELFFGEGSRLTVL.

The chain uses TRBV2 and TRBJ1-1; D remains ambiguous. The CDR3 runs to 14 residues. Trimming stripped 8 bases from V and 3 bases from J, with 16 bases between. Germline assignment: CDR1 SNHLY and CDR2 FYNNEI. DNA of the CDR3: TGTGCCAGCCCGAAGGAGCGGGATTACACTGAAGCTTTCTTT. It is translated as CASPKERDYTEAFF.

The chain links TRBV6-6 to TRBJ2-2, with D possibly being TRBD2 (6 bases). Trimming took 10 bases from V and 1 from J, leaving 10 bases between them. The CDR3 totals 13 residues. Germline lookup yields CDR1 MNHNY and CDR2 SVGAGI (reference sequence). CDR3 nucleotide sequence: TGTGCCACGGGCGGGGAGAACACCGGGGAGCTGTTTTTT. This gives the protein CATGGENTGELFF.